By share, the clone carrying this T cell receptor beta chain counts as medium-sized. Its specificity is not known. Every TCR cDNA molecule bore its own unique molecular identifier. TCRdb reprocessed the 5' RACE reads with MiXCR, giving one entry per CDR3 protein. The repertoire holds approximately 2,500 distinct CDR3 sequences, with roughly 1.4% as singletons. The record originates from a study of spatial heterogeneity in lung cancer. As for the study in general: Raw reads showed each unique TCR and UMI combination turning up more than ten times on average.

Study results and caveats: Within tumors, counts of expanded alpha and beta TCRs tracked tumor mutation counts.

The CDR3 loop spans 16 amino acids. V was clipped by 6 bases and J by 1 base, with 17 bases between them. The germline gives CDR1 SNHLY, CDR2 FYNNEI. Time point given: sample taken at primary tumor resection. Patients with untreated early-stage non-small cell lung cancer, numbering 72, were the donors. The sequenced material consisted of unsorted whole RNA from tumor, nontumor lung or frozen PBMC. The chain joins TRBV2 to TRBJ2-3; a possible D gene is TRBD1 (5 bases). This TCR was recovered from a male donor with early-stage non-small cell lung cancer. Sample: lung tumor tissue, taken at surgery. The CDR3 coding sequence is TGTGCCAGCAGATCTACGCCAGGGTCTCGCACAGATACGCAGTATTTT. Its protein product is CASRSTPGSRTDTQYF.